Below, 12 T cell receptor beta chains from the same sample are listed, as sequenced in a study of blood T cell repertoires in COVID-19. Method: immunoSEQ multiplex PCR; TCRdb's copy keeps in-frame clones and lacks some. Found here are some 70,000 clones, about 84% of them singletons; the top ten hold roughly 15%. Sequenced: peripheral blood. The receptor set was obtained from a man aged 50-59 years with COVID-19, enrolled during active disease.

The chain carries TRBV23-1 and TRBJ2-1, with 12 bases fitting TRBD2. TRBV23-1 is identified as an open reading frame with a role that is uncertain. The CDR3 has 16 residues. V shed 0 bases and J 5 bases; nucleotides not matched to a gene: 2. The CDR3 reads CASSQSASGGDNEQFF. As DNA, the CDR3 is TGCGCCAGCAGTCAATCCGCTAGCGGGGGGGACAATGAGCAGTTCTTC.

This chain connects TRBV6-4 to TRBJ1-2; possibly TRBD1 for D (6 bases). Per germline, CDR1 MRHNA and CDR2 SNTAGT. This CDR3 contains 17 residues. V lost 2 bases, J lost 7 bases, and 23 bases lay in between. In nucleotides, the CDR3 is TGTGCCAGCAGTGACCCCGACAGGCCCCCTTTCCACCTTGGCTACACCTTC. It specifies CASSDPDRPPFHLGYTF.

The chain uses TRBV11-2 and TRBJ2-7, with TRBD1 matching over 8 bases. The V and J ends lost 5 bases and 2 bases, in that order; junction bases with no gene match: 5. The germline CDR1 and CDR2 sequences are SGHAT and FQNNGV. The CDR3 consists of 14 residues. The CDR3 is CASSPLQGAYEQYF. The CDR3 region has the DNA TGTGCCAGCAGCCCACTACAGGGGGCCTACGAGCAGTACTTC.

Of note for this clone: The junction does not match germline at one end; this may be a read error. Within the sample, other DNA sequences also encode this same CDR3. CDR3 in DNA: TGTGCCAGCGGAAGATCGGCGGATCAGCCCCAACATTTT. This codes for CASGRSADQPQHF. This chain links TRBV27 with TRBJ1-5; D unclear. The CDR3 sequence is 13 residues long. The germline V gene encodes CDR1 MNHEY and CDR2 SMNVEV (reference sequence).

This chain connects TRBV2 to TRBJ2-2, with D unresolved. CDR3 size: 14 residues. Germline V gene lookup returns CDR1 SNHLY and CDR2 FYNNEI. The V and J ends lost 4 bases and 1 base respectively, with 7 bases between them. The CDR3: CASSGTGNTGELFF. The CDR3 coding sequence is TGTGCCAGCAGTGGTACGGGGAACACCGGGGAGCTGTTTTTT.

The chain carries TRBV5-4 and TRBJ2-1; 9 nucleotides match TRBD2. Trimming took 6 bases from V and 4 from J; bases not matched to a gene: 11. CDR1 is SGHNT and CDR2 is YYREEE in the germline V gene (reference sequence). The CDR3 runs to 16 residues. CDR3 in amino acids: CASTSGTSLSYNEQFF. The CDR3 DNA sequence: TGTGCCAGCACCAGCGGGACTAGCCTTTCTTACAATGAGCAGTTCTTC.

The rearrangement joins TRBV6-5 to TRBJ2-2; 7 bases are a match to TRBD2. The germline gives CDR1 MNHEY, CDR2 SVGAGI. V was clipped by 1 base and J by 3 bases; unmatched bases: 5. This CDR3 spans 16 amino acids. CDR3 residues: CASSYFIGLDTGELFF. DNA for the CDR3: TGTGCCAGCAGTTACTTTATAGGACTAGACACCGGGGAGCTGTTTTTT.

The chain links TRBV5-5 to TRBJ2-7; 11 positions agree with TRBD2. V shed 8 bases and J 0 bases; nucleotides not matched to a gene: 7. This CDR3 region has 15 residues. Germline values: CDR1 SGHKS, CDR2 YYEKEE (reference sequence). The CDR3 DNA reads TGTGCCAGTGCCCTCGGGACTAGCGGCTCCTACGAGCAGTACTTC. Translating it yields CASALGTSGSYEQYF. The whole variable domain, filled in from reference TRBV5-5 and TRBJ2-7, reads DAGVTQSPTHLIKTRGQQVTLRCSPISGHKSVSWYQQVLGQGPQFIFQYYEKEERGRGNFPDRFSARQFPNYSSELNVNALLLGDSALYLCASALGTSGSYEQYFGPGTRLTVT.

The table lists this clone with a few counts. The chain joins TRBV4-1 to TRBJ1-1; 7 bases are a match to TRBD1. Germline trimming cut 4 bases from V and 3 bases from J; bases unmatched to any gene: 2. This CDR3 has 13 amino acids. Per germline, CDR1 MGHRA and CDR2 YSYEKL. This CDR3 reads CASSRDRDTEAFF. As DNA, the CDR3 is TGCGCCAGCAGCCGAGACAGGGACACTGAAGCTTTCTTT.

The V and J genes are TRBV4-2 and TRBJ2-7; TRBD1 is a possible D gene (6 bases). CDR1 and CDR2 from the germline V gene are LGHNA and YNFKEQ. V was trimmed by 4 bases and J by 3 bases, leaving 13 bases between them. CDR3 length: 14 amino acids. DNA for the CDR3: TGTGCCAGCAGCCGCGGCAAGGGGGTCTACGAGCAGTACTTC. Encoded protein: CASSRGKGVYEQYF.

The chain has TRBV27 and TRBJ2-5; D not resolved. The germline V and J ends were trimmed by 3 bases and 1 base, with 21 bases remaining between them. Germline V gene lookup returns CDR1 MNHEY and CDR2 SMNVEV (reference sequence). This CDR3 comprises 18 residues. The DNA for the CDR3 is TGTGCCAGCAGTTTGGAAGCGTCGTATTCAGTGAGCCAAGAGACCCAGTACTTC. Its translation is CASSLEASYSVSQETQYF.

The chain recombines TRBV2 with TRBJ1-2, with D uncertain. Germline lookup yields CDR1 SNHLY and CDR2 FYNNEI. V lost 8 bases, J lost 2 bases, and 18 bases lay in between. The CDR3 totals 15 residues. The CDR3 sequence: CASREIREANYGYTF. CDR3 nucleotides: TGTGCCAGCCGGGAGATTCGGGAGGCAAACTATGGCTACACCTTC.